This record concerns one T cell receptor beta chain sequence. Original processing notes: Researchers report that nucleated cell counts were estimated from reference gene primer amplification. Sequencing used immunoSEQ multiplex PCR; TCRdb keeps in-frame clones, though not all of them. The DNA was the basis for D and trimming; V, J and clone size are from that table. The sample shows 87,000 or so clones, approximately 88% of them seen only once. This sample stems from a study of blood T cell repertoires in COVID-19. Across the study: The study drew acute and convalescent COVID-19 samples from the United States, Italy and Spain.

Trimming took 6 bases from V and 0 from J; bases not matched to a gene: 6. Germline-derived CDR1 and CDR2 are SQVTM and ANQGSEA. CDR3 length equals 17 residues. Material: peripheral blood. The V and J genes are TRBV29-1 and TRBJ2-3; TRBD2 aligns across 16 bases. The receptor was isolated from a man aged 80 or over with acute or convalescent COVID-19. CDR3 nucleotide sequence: TGCAGCGTGGCCGGGACTAGCGGGGGGGTCAGCACAGATACGCAGTATTTT. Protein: CSVAGTSGGVSTDTQYF.